This T cell receptor (beta chain) was obtained from a study of Ad26.COV2.S vaccination and SARS-CoV-2 variants. Study context: Donor participated within the Ad26.COV2.S arm of the COV1001 trial. Administration of Ad26.COV2.S was intramuscular, either once or twice 56 days apart.

Sample treatment: roughly 20 received Ad26.COV2.S at low or high dose, single or two shots; about 5 received placebo; per-sample allocation not given. Sampling was done on day 63 after the first vaccine or placebo injection. Some clones are missing from TCRdb's copy, which holds only in-frame ones; the method was immunoSEQ multiplex PCR. The sample yields roughly 700,000 clones, around 92% seen once. The germline gives CDR1 SGHVS, CDR2 FNYEAQ. V shed 4 bases and J 4 bases; nucleotides not matched to a gene: 10. The CDR3 runs 18 residues. Sequencing used peripheral blood, obtained in a trial of Ad26.COV2.S vaccine versus placebo. This receptor was identified in a person aged 18 to 59 who received the Ad26.COV2.S COVID-19 vaccine or a placebo. This sequence joins TRBV7-6 and TRBJ2-5, with 15 bases lining up with TRBD2. The CDR3 spells CASSSGLAGGIELETQYF. In nucleotides, the CDR3 is TGTGCCAGCAGCTCCGGACTAGCGGGAGGGATCGAGTTAGAGACCCAGTACTTC.